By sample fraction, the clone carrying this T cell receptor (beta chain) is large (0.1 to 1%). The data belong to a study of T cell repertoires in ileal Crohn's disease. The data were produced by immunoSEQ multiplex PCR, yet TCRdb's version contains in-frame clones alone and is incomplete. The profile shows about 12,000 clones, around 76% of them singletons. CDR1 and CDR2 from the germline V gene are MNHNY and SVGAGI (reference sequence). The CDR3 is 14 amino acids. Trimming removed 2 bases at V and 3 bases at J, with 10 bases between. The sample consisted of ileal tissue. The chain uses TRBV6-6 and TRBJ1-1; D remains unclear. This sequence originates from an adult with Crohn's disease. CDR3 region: CASSYPSAHTEAFF. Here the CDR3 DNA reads TGTGCCAGCAGTTACCCGAGTGCGCACACTGAAGCTTTCTTT.